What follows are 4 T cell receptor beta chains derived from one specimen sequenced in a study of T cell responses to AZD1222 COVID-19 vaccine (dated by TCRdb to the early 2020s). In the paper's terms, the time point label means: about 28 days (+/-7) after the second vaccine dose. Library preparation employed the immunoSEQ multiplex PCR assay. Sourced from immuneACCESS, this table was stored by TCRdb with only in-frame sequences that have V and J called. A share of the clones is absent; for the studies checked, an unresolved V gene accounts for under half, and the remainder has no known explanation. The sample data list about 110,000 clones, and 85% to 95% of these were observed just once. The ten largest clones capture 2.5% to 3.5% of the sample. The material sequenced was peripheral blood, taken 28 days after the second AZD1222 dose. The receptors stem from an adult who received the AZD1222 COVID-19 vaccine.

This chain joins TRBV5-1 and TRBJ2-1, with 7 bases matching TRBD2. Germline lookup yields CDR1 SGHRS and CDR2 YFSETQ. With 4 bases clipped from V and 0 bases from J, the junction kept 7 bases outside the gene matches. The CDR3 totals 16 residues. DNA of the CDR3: TGCGCCAGCAGCCGTCAGGGACTAAGCTCCTACAATGAGCAGTTCTTC. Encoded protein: CASSRQGLSSYNEQFF.

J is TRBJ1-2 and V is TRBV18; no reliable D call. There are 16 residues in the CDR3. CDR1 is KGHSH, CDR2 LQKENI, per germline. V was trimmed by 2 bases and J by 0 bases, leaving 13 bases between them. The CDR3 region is CASSPYDGSPNYGYTF. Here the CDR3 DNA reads TGTGCCAGCTCACCATATGACGGAAGTCCTAACTATGGCTACACCTTC.

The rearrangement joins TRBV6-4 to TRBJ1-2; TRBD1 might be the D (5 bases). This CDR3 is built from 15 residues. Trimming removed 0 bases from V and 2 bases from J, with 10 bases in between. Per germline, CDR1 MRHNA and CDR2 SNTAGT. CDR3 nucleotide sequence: TGTGCCAGCAGTGACTCTGGGCAGGGAAACTATGGCTACACCTTC. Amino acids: CASSDSGQGNYGYTF.

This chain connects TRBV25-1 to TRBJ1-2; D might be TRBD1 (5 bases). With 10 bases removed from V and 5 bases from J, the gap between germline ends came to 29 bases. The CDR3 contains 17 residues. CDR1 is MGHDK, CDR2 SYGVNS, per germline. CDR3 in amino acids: CATKNEDAGPYPYGYTF. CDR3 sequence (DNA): TGTGCCACCAAGAACGAGGACGCGGGGCCCTATCCGTATGGCTACACCTTC.